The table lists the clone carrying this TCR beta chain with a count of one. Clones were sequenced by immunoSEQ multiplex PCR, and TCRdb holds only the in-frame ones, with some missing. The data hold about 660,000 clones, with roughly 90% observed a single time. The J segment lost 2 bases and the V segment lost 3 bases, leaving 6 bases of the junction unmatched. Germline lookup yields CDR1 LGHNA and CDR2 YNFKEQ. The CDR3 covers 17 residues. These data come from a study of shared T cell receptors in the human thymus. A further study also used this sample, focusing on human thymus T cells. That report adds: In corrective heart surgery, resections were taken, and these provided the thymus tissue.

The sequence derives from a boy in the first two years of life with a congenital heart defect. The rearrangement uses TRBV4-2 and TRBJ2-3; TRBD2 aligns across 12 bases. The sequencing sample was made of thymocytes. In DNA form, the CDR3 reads TGTGCCAGCAGCCAGGCCGGGACTAGCGGGTACACAGATACGCAGTATTTT. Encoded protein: CASSQAGTSGYTDTQYF.